The 24 T cell receptor beta chains below all came from one sample that was sequenced in a study of identical twins. TCRdb itself ran the 5' RACE reads through MiXCR, one entry per CDR3 protein. This table holds 1.5 million to 2 million distinct CDR3 sequences, roughly a third found once. Material for sequencing was cord blood. All receptors come from a newborn girl in good health.

The V call is TRBV21-1, the J call TRBJ1-4. TRBV21-1 represents a pseudogene. The CDR3 covers 16 residues. The CDR3 coding sequence is TGTGCCAGCACCCCGCCCTCCAGGTTGAGTAATGAAAAACTGTTTTTT. It is translated as CASTPPSRLSNEKLFF.

For this clonotype: Given a much more abundant clone one base away, this may be a read error. J is TRBJ1-2 and V is TRBV29-1; the D is unclear. The V end was cut by 1 base, the J end by 3 bases, with 12 bases between. The CDR3 has 14 residues. The V gene's germline CDR1 is SQVTM and CDR2 ANQGSEA. The CDR3 here is CSVEGQTPDYGYTF. The CDR3, as DNA: TGCAGCGTTGAAGGGCAGACGCCTGACTATGGCTACACCTTC. The full variable domain, in which reference TRBV29-1 and TRBJ1-2 provide the parts outside the CDR3, is SAVISQKPSRDICQRGTSLTIQCQVDSQVTMMFWYRQQPGQSLTLIATANQGSEATYESGFVIDKFPISRPNLTFSTLTVSNMSPEDSSIYLCSVEGQTPDYGYTFGSGTRLTVV.

This clonotype has ten or more counts. The chain uses TRBV6-2 or TRBV6-3 and TRBJ2-7; D perhaps matches TRBD1 (6 bases). The germline V gene has CDR1 MNHEY and CDR2 SVGEGT. Trimming took off 2 bases at V and 5 bases at J, with 10 bases between the two ends. The length of the CDR3 is 13 residues. The CDR3 region is CASSYQGQHEQYF. CDR3 nucleotides: TGTGCCAGCAGTTACCAGGGACAACACGAGCAGTACTTC.

The J gene is TRBJ2-7, the V gene TRBV7-9; D is unresolved. V lost 1 base and J lost 12, with 13 bases in between. The CDR3 length is 12 residues. Germline V lookup: CDR1 SEHNR, CDR2 FQNEAQ (reference sequence). CDR3 in DNA: TGTGCCAGCAGCTTAGATTCCCCGAAGCCGTACTTC. Amino acids: CASSLDSPKPYF.

This clonotype has a handful of counts. The V call is TRBV13, the J call TRBJ2-5; TRBD2 aligns across 10 bases. This CDR3 is 15 amino acids long. Germline V gene lookup returns CDR1 PRHDT and CDR2 FYEKMQ (reference sequence). V lost 4 bases and J lost 6; bases outside the gene matches: 8. The DNA of the CDR3 is TGTGCCAGCAGCTCGAGCGGGGGGGCCTCTAAGACCCAGTACTTC. Protein product: CASSSSGGASKTQYF.

The V call is TRBV5-5, the J call TRBJ2-5, with 8 bases identical to TRBD2. CDR3 size: 13 residues. The germline V gene encodes CDR1 SGHKS and CDR2 YYEKEE (reference sequence). V was clipped by 6 bases and J by 3 bases; unmatched bases: 4. CDR3: CASKRGSEETQYF. CDR3 DNA: TGTGCCAGCAAGCGGGGGAGCGAAGAGACCCAGTACTTC.

V is TRBV18 and J is TRBJ1-2; unclear D gene. This CDR3 is built from 12 residues. Germline V gives CDR1 KGHSH, CDR2 LQKENI. The V end was cut by 3 bases, the J end by 8 bases, with 10 bases between. The chain's CDR3 is CASSPLLFGYTF. In DNA form, the CDR3 reads TGTGCCAGCTCACCTCTCCTTTTCGGCTACACCTTC.

The chain recombines TRBV5-1 with TRBJ2-6, with 9 bases aligning to TRBD1. Germline V CDR1 and CDR2: SGHRS, YFSETQ. V trimming: 0 bases; J trimming: 1 base; junction bases outside the gene matches: 2. The CDR3 length is 17 residues. The CDR3 loop reads CASSLGGTGSGANVLTF. The CDR3 DNA reads TGCGCCAGCAGCTTGGGGGGGACAGGGTCTGGGGCCAACGTCCTGACTTTC.

This clonotype has more than one count but fewer than ten. The chain has TRBV3-1 and TRBJ2-1; the D call may be TRBD1 or TRBD2 (5 bases each). Trimming shortened V by 0 bases and J by 7 bases, and 10 bases separated the two germline ends. This CDR3 contains 14 residues. Germline V gene sequence: CDR1 LGHDT, CDR2 YNNKEL (reference sequence). The CDR3 region is CASSQDRGRNEQFF. The DNA for the CDR3 is TGTGCCAGCAGCCAAGATCGGGGCAGGAATGAGCAGTTCTTC.

This clonotype was seen a handful of times. This rearrangement joins TRBV4-1 to TRBJ2-3, with 10 bases that match TRBD2. The germline CDR1 and CDR2 sequences are MGHRA and YSYEKL. The CDR3 totals 19 residues. V gave up 4 bases and J gave up 0 bases; unmatched junction bases: 13. In nucleotides, the CDR3 is TGCGCCAGCAGCCGGCCCCAGCGGGAGGGCCCAACTAGCACAGATACGCAGTATTTT. This encodes CASSRPQREGPTSTDTQYF.

On this clonotype: Since the CDR3 does not end with the conserved phenylalanine or tryptophan, this likely comes from a read error. The chain employs TRBV6-5 and TRBJ2-5; D remains unclear. Near its end, the DNA agrees better with TRBJ2-7, so the J call may be wrong. The CDR3 runs 14 residues. Germline-derived CDR1 and CDR2 are MNHEY and SVGAGI. The CDR3 DNA is TGTGCCAGCAGTTACCAGGCAGGAACCTACGAGCAGTACATC. Amino acids: CASSYQAGTYEQYI.

This clonotype was picked up a small number of times. CDR3 sequence: CASSFPLAGGLSEQYF. Here the CDR3 DNA reads TGTGCCAGCAGTTTCCCGCTAGCGGGGGGGCTTAGTGAGCAGTACTTC. This chain uses TRBV6-6 with TRBJ2-7; 12 nucleotides match TRBD2. The CDR3 loop spans 16 amino acids. Trimming at V came to 4 bases and at J to 7 bases, leaving 11 bases not matched to a gene. The germline V gene has CDR1 MNHNY and CDR2 SVGAGI (reference sequence).

The chain links TRBV15 to TRBJ2-7; 7 nucleotides match TRBD2. Germline trimming cut 6 bases from V and 7 bases from J; bases unmatched to any gene: 9. Germline lookup yields CDR1 LNHNV and CDR2 YYDKDF (reference sequence). The CDR3 spans 13 residues. DNA of the CDR3: TGTGCCACCAGTACGGGAGGTCGGGATGAGCAGTACTTC. Translation gives CATSTGGRDEQYF.

The CDR3 is CSAREVSRRDSQPQHF. DNA for the CDR3: TGCAGTGCTAGAGAAGTCTCGCGGAGGGATAGTCAGCCCCAGCATTTT. The chain joins TRBV20-1 to TRBJ1-5; D uncertain. Germline V gives CDR1 DFQATT, CDR2 SNEGSKA (reference sequence). This CDR3 has 16 amino acids. V lost 0 bases, J lost 6 bases, and 18 bases lay in between.

This clonotype was seen more than once but under ten times. The genes are TRBV2 and TRBJ1-5; D is uncertain. The CDR3 runs to 14 residues. V was cut by 5 bases and J by 7 bases, with 15 bases left in between. Germline V gives CDR1 SNHLY, CDR2 FYNNEI. CDR3 sequence reads: CASSLDTSEQPQHF. The CDR3 region has the DNA TGTGCCAGCAGTCTCGACACCTCTGAGCAGCCCCAGCATTTT.

The rearrangement links TRBV28 to TRBJ2-3; D might be TRBD2 (6 bases). This CDR3 contains 13 residues. Germline V gives CDR1 MDHEN, CDR2 SYDVKM. V gave up 10 bases and J gave up 2 bases, with 13 bases separating them. CDR3 sequence (DNA): TGTGCCACCTTCACTAGCCCCACAGATACGCAGTATTTT. It codes for CATFTSPTDTQYF.

The V gene is TRBV2, the J gene TRBJ2-7; perhaps TRBD1 as D (6 bases). CDR3 length: 13 amino acids. Germline V gives CDR1 SNHLY, CDR2 FYNNEI. The V end was cut by 10 bases, the J end by 0 bases, with 13 bases between. The CDR3 region is CANHRVSSYEQYF. CDR3 nucleotides: TGTGCCAATCACAGGGTCAGCTCCTACGAGCAGTACTTC.

J is TRBJ2-2 and V is TRBV11-2; tentative D call: TRBD1 (6 bases). The CDR3 sequence is 18 residues long. In germline, CDR1 is SGHAT, CDR2 FQNNGV. The V and J ends lost 7 bases and 0 bases respectively, with 21 bases between them. For the CDR3, the DNA is TGTGCCAGCACGGGGTGGGACACCGAACCGACGAACACCGGGGAGCTGTTTTTT. Translating it yields CASTGWDTEPTNTGELFF.

The genes are TRBV6-6 and TRBJ1-5, with 8 bases aligning to TRBD1. The V segment lost 0 bases and the J segment 7 bases; nucleotides outside the gene matches: 5. This CDR3 is 15 amino acids long. CDR1 and CDR2 from the germline V gene are MNHNY and SVGAGI (reference sequence). The CDR3 DNA reads TGTGCCAGCAGTTACTCGGACAGGGTAGGCCAGCCCCAGCATTTT. Translating it yields CASSYSDRVGQPQHF.

The rearrangement links TRBV27 to TRBJ1-5; 8 bases fit TRBD1. There are 17 residues in the CDR3. J was trimmed by 0 bases and V by 7 bases; bases with no gene match: 11. Germline V gene lookup returns CDR1 MNHEY and CDR2 SMNVEV (reference sequence). The CDR3 loop reads CASKDRVALNSNQPQHF. In nucleotides, the CDR3 is TGTGCCAGCAAGGACAGGGTGGCTCTCAATAGCAATCAGCCCCAGCATTTT.

The table lists this clonotype with many counts. The V call is TRBV7-9, the J call TRBJ1-5; unclear D gene. The germline CDR1 and CDR2 sequences are SEHNR and FQNEAQ (reference sequence). Trimming removed 2 bases from V and 4 bases from J, with 3 bases in between. CDR3 length: 12 residues. This CDR3 is CASSLQNQPQHF. Here the CDR3 DNA reads TGTGCCAGCAGCTTACAAAATCAGCCCCAGCATTTT.

CDR3 nucleotides: TGCAGTGCTAGTCGGTACGGAGTCTATGGCTACACCTTC. Translating it yields CSASRYGVYGYTF. The rearrangement uses TRBV20-1 and TRBJ1-2; D remains unclear. Trimming removed 3 bases from V and 4 bases from J, with 12 bases in between. Per germline, CDR1 DFQATT and CDR2 SNEGSKA (reference sequence). The CDR3 consists of 13 residues.

This clonotype appeared many times. The chain recombines TRBV28 with TRBJ2-7; 13 nucleotides line up with TRBD2. The CDR3 has 14 residues. V lost 4 bases to trimming and J lost 5 bases; unmatched junction nucleotides: 2. Looked up from germline, CDR1 is MDHEN and CDR2 is SYDVKM. The CDR3: CASSSGLAGDEQYF. The CDR3 coding sequence is TGTGCCAGCAGTTCCGGACTAGCGGGAGACGAGCAGTACTTC. Filled out from reference TRBV28 and TRBJ2-7, the complete variable domain reads DVKVTQSSRYLVKRTGEKVFLECVQDMDHENMFWYRQDPGLGLRLIYFSYDVKMKEKGDIPEGYSVSREKKERFSLILESASTNQTSMYLCASSSGLAGDEQYFGPGTRLTVT.

This clonotype came up a few times. The chain couples TRBV20-1 to TRBJ1-6; D call uncertain. CDR3 size: 12 residues. V lost 2 bases to trimming and J lost 9 bases, with 8 bases between them. Germline V lookup: CDR1 DFQATT, CDR2 SNEGSKA (reference sequence). The CDR3 protein is CSARQAGSPLHF. CDR3 sequence (DNA): TGCAGTGCTAGACAGGCCGGTTCACCCCTCCACTTT.